This paragraph reports one TCR beta chain. Its antigen is not known. Patients were aged 18 to 65, had disease duration under 2 months, and had newly diagnosed hyperthyroidism. A patient was excluded if there was uncontrolled infection, other autoimmune disease, pregnancy or lactation. TCR beta CDR3 regions were amplified from RNA transcripts. First-round RT-PCR with HTBI primers amplified the TCR CDR3 region. TCRdb processed the multiplex PCR reads anew with MiXCR; each CDR3 protein has one entry. The data contain a few hundred thousand distinct CDR3 sequences, 15% to 17% of them seen just once; the ten biggest clones take up 7.5% to 9%. The V gene's germline CDR1 is SGHTA and CDR2 FQGTGA. Trimming removed 2 bases from V and 0 bases from J, with 9 bases in between. The CDR3 totals 15 residues. These data are taken from a study of T cells in Graves' hyperthyroidism and ophthalmopathy. Study background: Pretreatment peripheral blood was obtained at initial diagnosis.

Overall study results and limits: Most clonotypes expanded in the thyroid (above 0.001) were also present in blood.

This clonotype was obtained from a woman aged 18-29 years with Graves' hyperthyroidism. The rearrangement links TRBV7-3 to TRBJ2-3; a possible D gene is TRBD1 (6 bases). Sequencing was carried out using blood. The CDR3 DNA follows: TGTGCCAGCAGCTTATCGGGACAAAGCACAGATACGCAGTATTTT. Protein: CASSLSGQSTDTQYF.